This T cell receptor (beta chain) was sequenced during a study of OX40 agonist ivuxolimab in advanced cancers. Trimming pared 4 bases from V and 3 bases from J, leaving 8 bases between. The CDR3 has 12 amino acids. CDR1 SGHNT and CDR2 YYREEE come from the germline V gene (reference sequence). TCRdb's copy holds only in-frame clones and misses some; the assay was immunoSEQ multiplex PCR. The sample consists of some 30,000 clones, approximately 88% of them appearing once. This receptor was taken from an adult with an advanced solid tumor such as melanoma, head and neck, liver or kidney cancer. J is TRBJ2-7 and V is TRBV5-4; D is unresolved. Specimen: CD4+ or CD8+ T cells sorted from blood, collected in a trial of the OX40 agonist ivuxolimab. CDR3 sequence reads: CASSGDDYEQYF. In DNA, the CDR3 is TGTGCCAGCAGCGGTGATGACTACGAGCAGTACTTC.